One sample yielded the 4 T cell receptor beta chains listed below, sequenced in a study of cytomegalovirus exposure and HLA in healthy donors. Primers included in the PCR were 60 Vbeta and 13 Jbeta primers. Sequencing used immunoSEQ multiplex PCR; TCRdb keeps in-frame clones, though not all of them. The sample table includes about 200,000 clones. The sequenced sample was PBMCs. All receptors come from a boy under 18 in good health and CMV-seronegative.

J is TRBJ1-2 and V is TRBV7-9, with no clear D. CDR1 is SEHNR, CDR2 FQNEAQ, per germline (reference sequence). Trimming left V 1 base short and J 3 bases short, with 12 bases between. This CDR3 contains 15 residues. DNA for the CDR3: TGTGCCAGCAGCTTAGATCGTCCAGCGTACTATGGCTACACCTTC. Translating it yields CASSLDRPAYYGYTF.

The chain joins TRBV18 to TRBJ1-1, with 8 bases fitting TRBD1. Germline lookup yields CDR1 KGHSH and CDR2 LQKENI. J lost 7 bases, V lost 0 bases, and 7 bases had no gene match. The CDR3 runs to 15 residues. DNA for the CDR3: TGTGCCAGCTCACCACCCAGGGGGCTGGAAAATGAAGCTTTCTTT. Its translation: CASSPPRGLENEAFF.

CDR3 amino acids: CASSVNRGSGGHSYNEQFF. DNA of the CDR3: TGTGCCAGCAGCGTAAATAGGGGAAGCGGGGGGCACTCCTACAATGAGCAGTTCTTC. This chain links TRBV9 with TRBJ2-1; 9 positions match TRBD2. CDR1 and CDR2 (germline): SGDLS, YYNGEE. V dropped 1 base and J dropped 0; count of bases not matched to a gene: 11. There are 19 residues in the CDR3. Full variable domain (outside the CDR3, taken from reference TRBV9 and TRBJ2-1): DSGVTQTPKHLITATGQRVTLRCSPRSGDLSVYWYQQSLDQGLQFLIQYYNGEERAKGNILERFSAQQFPDLHSELNLSSLELGDSALYFCASSVNRGSGGHSYNEQFFGPGTRLTVL.

J is TRBJ2-5 and V is TRBV4-1; tentative D call: TRBD2 (5 bases). This CDR3 spans 18 amino acids. Germline V lookup: CDR1 MGHRA, CDR2 YSYEKL. V lost 0 bases and J 3 bases, leaving 20 bases between the germline ends. The CDR3 protein is CASSQESGRGHWKETQYF. In nucleotides, the CDR3 is TGCGCCAGCAGCCAAGAGAGCGGCCGGGGTCACTGGAAAGAGACCCAGTACTTC.